The TCR beta chain under discussion was sequenced for a study of shared clonotypes between healthy human individuals. About the study: The plates for each donor numbered three CD4 naive, three CD4 memory, two CD8 naive and one CD8 memory. Study observations and caveats: Across subsets, estimated richness was generally greater for naive than for memory populations. The generation probabilities recorded for non-shared clonotypes fell below those of clonotypes shared by all four donors.

V was clipped by 5 bases and J by 4 bases; unmatched bases: 7. CDR3 length equals 15 residues. The V gene's germline CDR1 is KGHSH and CDR2 LQKENI. As to this clone: Its specificity is unknown.

Some clones are missing from TCRdb's copy, which holds only in-frame ones; the method was immunoSEQ multiplex PCR. The table records about 2.3 million clones, 85% to 95% of them present only once. The chain carries TRBV18 and TRBJ2-3; the match to TRBD1 covers 9 bases. Sequenced sample: naive CD4+ T cells from PBMCs. Subset specified: CD45RA+ positively selected. The clonotype comes from a man younger than 35 in good health. Some clones in this sample may be carry-over from other donors' samples. The CDR3 is CASSEGQGGADTQYF. The CDR3 DNA follows: TGTGCCAGCTCAGAGGGACAGGGTGGCGCAGATACGCAGTATTTT.